The 19 T cell receptor beta chains below were found in one sample sequenced in a study of blood T cell repertoires in COVID-19. The protocol was immunoSEQ multiplex PCR, while the TCRdb copy is restricted to in-frame clones and leaves out a portion. The repertoire holds about 160,000 clones, around 84% seen once, with around 3.2% in the top ten. Input material: peripheral blood. The receptor set was obtained from a human donor with acute or convalescent COVID-19. The donor label of this sample is uncertain.

The rearrangement uses TRBV3-1 (or the pseudogene TRBV3-2) and TRBJ1-1; no clear D. In germline, CDR1 is LGHDT, CDR2 YNNKEL (reference sequence). The V gene lost 1 base and the J gene lost 1 base, with 4 bases spanning the gap. CDR3 length: 13 amino acids. DNA for the CDR3: TGTGCCAGCAGCCAAGGCAGGAACACTGAAGCTTTCTTT. Amino acids: CASSQGRNTEAFF.

The chain employs TRBV25-1 and TRBJ2-2; tentative D call: TRBD1 (6 bases). The CDR3 runs 16 residues. The germline CDR1 and CDR2 sequences are MGHDK and SYGVNS. V lost 0 bases and J 5 bases, leaving 13 bases between the germline ends. CDR3 bases: TGTGCCAGCAGTGAATATATAGGGGGAGCAACCGGGGAGCTGTTTTTT. This sequence encodes CASSEYIGGATGELFF.

The rearrangement joins TRBV28 to TRBJ1-1; 7 bases line up with TRBD1. There are 16 residues in the CDR3. Per germline, CDR1 MDHEN and CDR2 SYDVKM. Germline trimming cut 7 bases from V and 1 base from J; bases unmatched to any gene: 12. The CDR3 spells CASTRARGAKNTEAFF. In DNA form, the CDR3 reads TGTGCCAGCACCAGAGCCAGGGGGGCTAAGAACACTGAAGCTTTCTTT.

The chain links TRBV5-8 to TRBJ1-3; D is uncertain. The V end lost 0 bases, the J end lost 0 bases, and 10 bases lay between the germline ends. Germline CDR1 SGHTS, CDR2 YDEGEE. This CDR3 has 16 residues. CDR3 amino acids: CASSLVNTHSGNTIYF. The DNA of the CDR3 is TGTGCCAGCAGCTTGGTGAACACCCACTCTGGAAACACCATATATTTT.

The chain is built from TRBV4-1 and TRBJ1-2, with 10 bases identical to TRBD1. The germline gives CDR1 MGHRA, CDR2 YSYEKL. With 4 bases clipped from V and 5 bases from J, the junction kept 10 bases outside the gene matches. This CDR3 contains 16 residues. The CDR3 coding sequence is TGCGCCAGCAGCCCGTCCCGGGACAGGGGCGGTTATGGCTACACCTTC. As protein: CASSPSRDRGGYGYTF.

The rearrangement uses TRBV6-4 and TRBJ2-5; tentatively, D is TRBD2 (6 bases). Germline V gene data show CDR1 as MRHNA and CDR2 as SNTAGT. CDR3 length equals 13 residues. The V end was cut by 6 bases, the J end by 4 bases, with 12 bases between. CDR3 nucleotide sequence: TGTGCCAGCAGCTTGGAGGGAGGAGAGACCCAGTACTTC. It encodes CASSLEGGETQYF.

The V and J genes are TRBV9 and TRBJ1-3; 10 nucleotides agree with TRBD1. V lost 2 bases, J lost 2 bases, and 7 bases stayed unmatched. CDR3 size: 17 residues. Germline V gene data show CDR1 as SGDLS and CDR2 as YYNGEE. The CDR3 region is CASSVATGGLAGNTIYF. Written as DNA, the CDR3 is TGTGCCAGCAGCGTTGCGACAGGGGGCCTGGCTGGAAACACCATATATTTT.

This clone has more than one count but fewer than ten. This chain connects TRBV3-1 (or the pseudogene TRBV3-2) to TRBJ1-1, with D perhaps matching TRBD1 (5 bases). Between the trimmed V and J ends, which lost 4 bases and 5 bases, there was a span of 20 bases. The germline CDR1 and CDR2 sequences are LGHDT and YNNKEL (reference sequence). This CDR3 region has 16 residues. The CDR3 DNA reads TGTGCCAGCAGCCCTCTAGCCCGGTCGGGGGGTACTGAAGCTTTCTTT. It is translated as CASSPLARSGGTEAFF.

The genes are TRBV5-6 and TRBJ2-5; 8 positions agree with TRBD1. The V gene's germline CDR1 is SGHDT and CDR2 YYEEEE. The CDR3 runs to 17 residues. V lost 0 bases to trimming and J lost 4 bases; unmatched junction nucleotides: 11. In DNA form, the CDR3 reads TGTGCCAGCAGCTTGGAATATAGACAGGGGCTCGGAGAGACCCAGTACTTC. This sequence encodes CASSLEYRQGLGETQYF. The complete variable domain, with remaining parts taken from reference TRBV5-6 and TRBJ2-5, reads DAGVTQSPTHLIKTRGQQVTLRCSPKSGHDTVSWYQQALGQGPQFIFQYYEEEERQRGNFPDRFSGHQFPNYSSELNVNALLLGDSALYLCASSLEYRQGLGETQYFGPGTRLLVL.

The chain links TRBV7-9 to TRBJ1-4; tentatively, D is TRBD1 (6 bases). Trimming took off 5 bases at V and 4 bases at J, with 8 bases between the two ends. This CDR3 contains 13 residues. The germline CDR1 and CDR2 sequences are SEHNR and FQNEAQ (reference sequence). CDR3 in DNA: TGTGCCAGCAGCAGACAGGTTAATGAAAAACTGTTTTTT. Protein: CASSRQVNEKLFF.

This chain uses TRBV10-3 with TRBJ2-3; the match to TRBD2 covers 10 bases. V was pared by 5 bases and J by 0 bases, with 8 bases of the junction left unmatched. Germline loops: CDR1 ENHRY, CDR2 SYGVKD. The CDR3 covers 17 residues. This chain's CDR3 is CAISSSGGAGSTDTQYF. The CDR3 DNA is TGTGCCATCAGTAGCAGCGGGGGGGCTGGAAGCACAGATACGCAGTATTTT.

The sample holds one count of this clone. The chain has TRBV7-9 and TRBJ1-1; 8 nucleotides agree with TRBD1. The CDR3 extends over 14 amino acids. Looked up from germline, CDR1 is SEHNR and CDR2 is FQNEAQ (reference sequence). Trimming cost V 5 bases and J 4 bases; bases outside gene matches: 6. The CDR3 loop reads CASSLQGAVTEAFF. CDR3 nucleotide sequence: TGTGCCAGCAGCCTCCAGGGGGCGGTCACTGAAGCTTTCTTT.

This clone was detected only a few times. The V call is TRBV9, the J call TRBJ1-1; D is possibly TRBD1 (5 bases). V was pared by 2 bases and J by 3 bases, with 11 bases between. In germline, CDR1 is SGDLS, CDR2 YYNGEE. There are 14 residues in the CDR3. The CDR3 DNA is TGTGCCAGCAGCGTTCGGGGGAGAGACACTGAAGCTTTCTTT. Translation gives CASSVRGRDTEAFF.

This sequence joins TRBV5-4 and TRBJ1-2; the match to TRBD1 covers 8 bases. Germline CDR1 reads SGHNT; CDR2 reads YYREEE (reference sequence). The CDR3 has 16 amino acids. Trimming at V came to 5 bases and at J to 7 bases, leaving 16 bases not matched to a gene. The CDR3 sequence is CASSRNPGHRGGGYTF. CDR3 sequence (DNA): TGTGCCAGCAGTAGAAATCCGGGCCACAGGGGGGGTGGCTACACCTTC.

The V and J genes are TRBV4-2 and TRBJ2-3; D is possibly TRBD2 (5 bases). In germline, CDR1 is LGHNA, CDR2 YNFKEQ. The CDR3 has 17 amino acids. V was pared by 0 bases and J by 4 bases, with 17 bases between. The CDR3 DNA reads as TGTGCCAGCAGCCAAGAGGGTCTAGCTCGTAGCTCAGATACGCAGTATTTT. This encodes CASSQEGLARSSDTQYF.

Only a few counts were recorded for this clone. The chain joins TRBV7-9 to TRBJ1-1, with 8 positions matching TRBD1. V trimming: 5 bases; J trimming: 3 bases; junction bases outside the gene matches: 5. Germline V lookup: CDR1 SEHNR, CDR2 FQNEAQ (reference sequence). The CDR3 sequence is 14 residues long. The CDR3 nucleotides read TGTGCCAGCAGCCCAGACAGGGGACACACTGAAGCTTTCTTT. Protein sequence: CASSPDRGHTEAFF.

V and J are TRBV5-8 and TRBJ1-2; 7 bases agree with TRBD1. The CDR3 is made up of 15 amino acids. Germline V gene data show CDR1 as SGHTS and CDR2 as YDEGEE. After removal of 4 bases from V and 4 bases from J, the junction contained 10 bases not matched to a gene. In nucleotides, the CDR3 is TGTGCCAGCAGCCTCCCCCCGCCAGGGGGCTATGGCTACACCTTC. Translated, it gives CASSLPPPGGYGYTF.

The chain employs TRBV18 and TRBJ2-2; D is perhaps TRBD2 (5 bases). V lost 5 bases to trimming and J lost 6 bases, with 19 bases between them. The CDR3 sequence is 16 residues long. Germline lookup yields CDR1 KGHSH and CDR2 LQKENI. The chain's CDR3 is CASSLRRSSGAGELFF. Written as DNA, the CDR3 is TGTGCCAGCTCATTACGCAGGTCCTCCGGGGCCGGGGAGCTGTTTTTT.

This clone was found a few times. The chain carries TRBV29-1 and TRBJ1-1; 7 nucleotides align to TRBD1. Per the germline V gene, CDR1 is SQVTM and CDR2 is ANQGSEA. CDR3 length: 15 amino acids. J was trimmed by 11 bases and V by 4 bases; bases with no gene match: 19. The CDR3 bases are TGCAGCGTTGGGTTCCACACAGGGGTCGAGTCAGAGGCTTTCTTT. This gives the protein CSVGFHTGVESEAFF. The full variable domain, with the rest looked up from reference TRBV29-1 and TRBJ1-1, is SAVISQKPSRDICQRGTSLTIQCQVDSQVTMMFWYRQQPGQSLTLIATANQGSEATYESGFVIDKFPISRPNLTFSTLTVSNMSPEDSSIYLCSVGFHTGVESEAFFGQGTRLTVV.